Each of the 21 T cell receptor beta chains below was sequenced from the same sample in a study of neurological immune-mediated disorders. Time point indicated: longitudinal time-point 2. In TCRdb, the 5' RACE reads were re-called with MiXCR into one record per CDR3 protein. This table has about 60,000 distinct CDR3 sequences, around 10% appearing once. Sequencing was done on a sample of PBMCs. The receptors stem from a man aged 25-40 years in good health.

As to this clonotype: One junction end disagrees with the germline gene, perhaps due to a read error. The V and J genes are TRBV5-4 and TRBJ2-2; unclear D gene. The CDR3 has 14 amino acids. Germline lookup yields CDR1 SGHNT and CDR2 YYREEE (reference sequence). The CDR3 bases are TGTGCCAGCAGGTTGGGGTATAACACCGGGGAGCTGTTTTTT. Amino acids: CASRLGYNTGELFF.

This clonotype was counted ten times or more. The chain couples TRBV5-1 to TRBJ2-7; 8 bases line up with TRBD2. CDR3 size: 14 residues. V lost 4 bases and J lost 2; bases outside the gene matches: 5. Germline loops: CDR1 SGHRS, CDR2 YFSETQ. The CDR3 DNA sequence: TGCGCCAGCAGCCCAAGCGGGAGTCCCTACGAGCAGTACTTC. Its translation: CASSPSGSPYEQYF.

This sequence joins TRBV27 and TRBJ2-7; 7 bases map to TRBD1. The CDR3 is 14 residues long. V lost 3 bases and J lost 1; bases outside the gene matches: 3. Germline CDR1 is MNHEY and CDR2 is SMNVEV (reference sequence). CDR3 residues: CASSLGQPSYEQYF. The CDR3 bases are TGTGCCAGCAGTTTGGGACAGCCTTCCTACGAGCAGTACTTC.

There are many counts of this clonotype. This sequence joins TRBV12-3 or TRBV12-4 and TRBJ1-1; the match to TRBD1 covers 7 bases. CDR3 length equals 17 residues. With 1 base clipped from V and 0 bases from J, the junction kept 8 bases outside the gene matches. CDR3 residues: CASSLEGTGAMNTEAFF. The CDR3 DNA follows: TGTGCCAGCAGTTTAGAGGGTACAGGGGCAATGAACACTGAAGCTTTCTTT.

This clonotype came up many times. This chain links TRBV27 with TRBJ2-7; D call uncertain. The CDR3 totals 11 residues. Germline CDR1 MNHEY, CDR2 SMNVEV (reference sequence). V was cut by 4 bases and J by 7 bases, with 8 bases left in between. The chain's CDR3 is CASSSNGEQYF. DNA for the CDR3: TGTGCCAGCAGTTCCAACGGAGAGCAGTACTTC.

The CDR3 region has the DNA TGTGCCAGCAGCTTAGGAGGGCTGGGAAATCAGCCCCAGCATTTT. It translates to CASSLGGLGNQPQHF. The V call is TRBV11-2, the J call TRBJ1-5; D is ambiguous. The germline gives CDR1 SGHAT, CDR2 FQNNGV. Trimming cost V 1 base and J 4 bases, with 11 bases left between them. The CDR3 contains 15 residues.

This clonotype was counted many times. The chain employs TRBV7-2 and TRBJ2-3; 8 nucleotides align to TRBD2. In germline, CDR1 is SGHTA, CDR2 FQGNSA. The CDR3 totals 15 residues. Losses at the gene ends were 2 bases for V and 4 bases for J; bases not matched to a gene: 5. The CDR3 loop reads CASSLTSGGADTQYF. CDR3 DNA sequence: TGTGCCAGCAGCTTAACCTCGGGAGGGGCAGATACGCAGTATTTT.

With regard to this clonotype: A much larger clone lies a single base off, so this may be a read error. The CDR3 reads CASSPTRTQNTEAFF. DNA for the CDR3: TGTGCCAGCTCACCAACCAGGACACAAAACACTGAAGCTTTCTTT. The chain combines TRBV18 with TRBJ1-1; possible D gene TRBD1, 5 bases. Germline V CDR1 and CDR2: KGHSH, LQKENI. The CDR3 runs 15 residues. The V and J ends lost 2 bases and 2 bases respectively, with 12 bases between them.

The chain recombines TRBV7-9 with TRBJ2-2, with D perhaps matching TRBD2 (6 bases). Between the trimmed V and J ends, which lost 5 bases and 2 bases, there was a span of 18 bases. The CDR3 length is 17 residues. Germline CDR1 SEHNR, CDR2 FQNEAQ (reference sequence). The CDR3 is CASSPAFKGLNTGELFF. CDR3 DNA sequence: TGTGCCAGCAGCCCAGCCTTCAAGGGACTCAACACCGGGGAGCTGTTTTTT.

To note about this clonotype: A much larger clone lies one base from this, so it may be a read error. The V gene is TRBV18, the J gene TRBJ2-5; D gene ambiguous. This CDR3 is built from 15 residues. Trimming pared 0 bases from V and 1 base from J, leaving 9 bases between. Germline values: CDR1 KGHSH, CDR2 LQKENI. The CDR3 DNA reads as TGTGCCAGCTCACCACCGACCTGGGGCCAAGAGACCCAGTACTTC. Translation: CASSPPTWGQETQYF.

This chain joins TRBV20-1 and TRBJ2-3; perhaps TRBD2 as D (6 bases). The CDR3 sequence is 16 residues long. V was shortened by 3 bases and J by 4 bases, with 20 bases between the two germline ends. Germline V gene lookup returns CDR1 DFQATT and CDR2 SNEGSKA (reference sequence). The CDR3 sequence: CSASRSGWGDPDTQYF. DNA for the CDR3: TGCAGTGCTAGTCGGAGCGGGTGGGGGGATCCAGATACGCAGTATTTT.

This clonotype was found many times. The rearrangement uses TRBV28 and TRBJ1-4; 7 nucleotides line up with TRBD1. Germline values: CDR1 MDHEN, CDR2 SYDVKM. The J segment lost 7 bases and the V segment lost 1 base, leaving 3 bases of the junction unmatched. CDR3 length: 14 residues. CDR3 residues: CASSLSRGIEKLFF. The CDR3 DNA reads as TGTGCCAGCAGTTTATCCAGGGGGATTGAAAAACTGTTTTTT.

This clonotype occurred many times. This chain connects TRBV4-1 to TRBJ2-6; the D gene is possibly TRBD1 (6 bases). This CDR3 has 18 amino acids. Deletions cut 1 base from V and 0 bases from J, with 13 bases between. CDR1 is MGHRA, CDR2 YSYEKL, per germline. The CDR3 here is CASSQVQGYASGANVLTF. The CDR3, as DNA: TGCGCCAGCAGCCAAGTACAGGGCTATGCCTCTGGGGCCAACGTCCTGACTTTC.

This clonotype has just one count. One end of the junction is discordant with germline, which a read error may explain. V is TRBV11-2 and J is TRBJ2-3; TRBD2 is a possible D gene (6 bases). Germline CDR1 and CDR2: SGHAT and FQNNGV. This CDR3 spans 17 amino acids. DNA of the CDR3: TGTGTCAGCAGCCTGGTAGCAGGAGGGCCGGGCACAGATACGCAGTATTTT. Translating gives CVSSLVAGGPGTDTQYF.

There are many counts of this clonotype. The gene calls are TRBV6-5 and TRBJ2-1, with TRBD1 matching 9 bases. With 7 bases clipped from V and 3 bases from J, the junction kept 7 bases outside the gene matches. This CDR3 has 15 residues. Per the germline V gene, CDR1 is MNHEY and CDR2 is SVGAGI. CDR3: CASTSGDRDYNEQFF. As DNA, the CDR3 is TGTGCCAGCACATCCGGGGACAGGGACTACAATGAGCAGTTCTTC.

This clonotype has at least ten counts. The chain has TRBV12-3 or TRBV12-4 and TRBJ2-3, with a weak D call TRBD1 (5 bases). Trimming shortened V by 6 bases and J by 0 bases, and 13 bases separated the two germline ends. This CDR3 has 15 amino acids. CDR3 sequence: CASSRDPGSTDTQYF. CDR3 nucleotides: TGTGCCAGCAGCCGAGATCCAGGGAGCACAGATACGCAGTATTTT.

This clonotype was found many times. The chain is built from TRBV10-3 and TRBJ1-2, with D perhaps TRBD1 (5 bases). Looked up from germline, CDR1 is ENHRY and CDR2 is SYGVKD. The V and J ends lost 0 bases and 0 bases respectively, with 14 bases between them. The CDR3 sequence is 17 residues long. The CDR3 coding sequence is TGTGCCATCAGTGAGTCGCAAAGGGGTTCGCCTAACTATGGCTACACCTTC. Its protein product is CAISESQRGSPNYGYTF.

There are many counts of this clonotype. The chain carries TRBV6-1 and TRBJ2-2, with 8 nucleotides matching TRBD1. The CDR3 has 15 residues. Looked up from germline, CDR1 is MNHNS and CDR2 is SASEGT. J was trimmed by 7 bases and V by 5 bases; bases with no gene match: 9. CDR3 sequence reads: CASSNQGAVVGELFF. DNA for the CDR3: TGTGCCAGCAGTAATCAGGGGGCAGTGGTCGGGGAGCTGTTTTTT.

The chain combines TRBV27 with TRBJ1-6; a possible D gene is TRBD1 (5 bases). CDR1 is MNHEY, CDR2 SMNVEV, per germline (reference sequence). The ends were cut back, 0 bases at V and 10 bases at J, with 22 bases in the middle. The CDR3 extends over 18 amino acids. The CDR3 nucleotides are TGTGCCAGCAGTTTATCGGGAGCGGGACTACGGGTCTTCTCACCCCTCCACTTT. It codes for CASSLSGAGLRVFSPLHF.

This clonotype appeared a few times. The J gene is TRBJ1-2, the V gene TRBV9; D not resolved. The germline V gene encodes CDR1 SGDLS and CDR2 YYNGEE. V dropped 3 bases and J dropped 0 bases, with 12 bases sitting between them. The CDR3 sequence is 15 residues long. The CDR3: CASSESQNSNYGYTF. CDR3 coding DNA: TGTGCCAGCAGCGAATCACAGAATTCTAACTATGGCTACACCTTC.

This clonotype has ten or more counts. The V gene is TRBV20-1, the J gene TRBJ1-1, with a possible D match to TRBD1 (5 bases). From germline, CDR1 is DFQATT and CDR2 SNEGSKA (reference sequence). The V end lost 2 bases, the J end lost 7 bases, and 11 bases lay between the germline ends. CDR3 length: 12 residues. The DNA for the CDR3 is TGCAGTGCTAGACGCCAGGGTCTTGAAGCTTTCTTT. Its translation is CSARRQGLEAFF.